This is a list of T cell receptor beta chains from one sample in a study of blood T cells in healthy people across ages. One entry per CDR3 protein results from TCRdb running MiXCR on the 5' RACE reads. Altogether roughly 730,000 distinct CDR3 sequences are present, about 56% being singletons, with the ten largest covering 20% to 30%. What was sequenced was blood. These receptors all come from a man between 35 and 55 years old in good health. Both conserved end residues are part of each CDR3. The order of the fields is CDR3 DNA, CDR3 protein, V gene, D gene, clone size, J gene. A D gene is named only where the DNA matches it firmly. Clone size appears in some rows only: once, few, many, or a class for an expanded clone.

TGCGCCAGCAGCCAGCCTCGTGGGCAGCGTGCTAGCACAGATACGCAGTATTTT,CASSQPRGQRASTDTQYF,TRBV4-1,NA,few,TRBJ2-3
TGTGCCATCAGTGACCAGCAGCCCGGGGAGCTGTTTTTT,CAISDQQPGELFF,TRBV10-3,NA,NA,TRBJ2-2
TGTGCCAGCAGTTACTCGAGTACAGGGGTATCCGAGCAGTACTTC,CASSYSSTGVSEQYF,TRBV6-6,TRBD1,NA,TRBJ2-7
TGTGCCAGCAGCTCTATACAAGCGCTAACCGGTCAGGATACGCAGTATTTT,CASSSIQALTGQDTQYF,TRBV7-3,NA,few,TRBJ2-3
TGTGCCAGCAGCCGTACAGCTAAAGATGGGACCCAGTACTTC,CASSRTAKDGTQYF,TRBV7-2,NA,NA,TRBJ2-5
TGCGCCAGCAGCTACGGTCTTTCGCCGGGACAGGGGCGATATTATTCTGGGGCCAACGTCCTGACTTTC,CASSYGLSPGQGRYYSGANVLTF,TRBV5-1,TRBD1,NA,TRBJ2-6
TGTGCCAGCAGCCAAAGAGGACCCCAGCATTTT,CASSQRGPQHF,TRBV12-3/TRBV12-4,NA,few,TRBJ1-5
TGCAGTGCTAGACTCGCTAAAACGGACCTAATGGGGCAGTACTTC,CSARLAKTDLMGQYF,TRBV20-1,NA,few,TRBJ2-7
TGTGCCAGCATGTTGGGTAGCGGGATAAATACGCAGTATTTT,CASMLGSGINTQYF,TRBV7-3,TRBD2,NA,TRBJ2-3
TGTGCCAGCAGATCCGACAGGGTAGGATCACCCCTCCACTTT,CASRSDRVGSPLHF,TRBV12-3/TRBV12-4,TRBD1,once,TRBJ1-6
TGCGCCAGCAGCAGAAGGGCCGCTGATTGGAATGAGCAGTTCTTC,CASSRRAADWNEQFF,TRBV4-3,NA,few,TRBJ2-1
TGTGCCAGCAGCGTAGACCTAGCGGGGGGGCAAGAGACCCAGTACTTC,CASSVDLAGGQETQYF,TRBV9,TRBD2,NA,TRBJ2-5
TGTGCCAGCAGTCCCGTCTCGGGGGAAACTACCTACGAGCAGTACTTC,CASSPVSGETTYEQYF,TRBV6-2/TRBV6-3,NA,few,TRBJ2-7
TGTGCCAGCAGTTTATCGTCGCAGGGACGGCCCCAGCATTTT,CASSLSSQGRPQHF,TRBV12-3/TRBV12-4,NA,NA,TRBJ1-5
TGCAGTGCTAGTGACAGGGGGCTGGTCACTGAAGCTTTCTTT,CSASDRGLVTEAFF,TRBV20-1,TRBD1,NA,TRBJ1-1
TGTGCCAGCAGTTACTCCGGGTTTCGGGCGGAGAAGAGGACCCAGTACTTC,CASSYSGFRAEKRTQYF,TRBV6-5,NA,NA,TRBJ2-5
TGTGCCAGCAGTCCCGTGGGAGGGCAGCGGGAGACCCAGTACTTC,CASSPVGGQRETQYF,TRBV12-3/TRBV12-4,TRBD2,few,TRBJ2-5
TGTGCCACCAGTGACCCCGGGACAGGGGGCGGCTACACCTTC,CATSDPGTGGGYTF,TRBV24-1,TRBD1,NA,TRBJ1-2
TGTGCCAGCAGTCCGCTAGCGGGGTTCTCCTACGAGCAGTACTTC,CASSPLAGFSYEQYF,TRBV12-3/TRBV12-4,TRBD2,few,TRBJ2-7
TGTGCCAGCAGCCAAAGTTCCCGGGATTGGGGCAATGAGCAGTTCTTC,CASSQSSRDWGNEQFF,TRBV3-1,NA,NA,TRBJ2-1